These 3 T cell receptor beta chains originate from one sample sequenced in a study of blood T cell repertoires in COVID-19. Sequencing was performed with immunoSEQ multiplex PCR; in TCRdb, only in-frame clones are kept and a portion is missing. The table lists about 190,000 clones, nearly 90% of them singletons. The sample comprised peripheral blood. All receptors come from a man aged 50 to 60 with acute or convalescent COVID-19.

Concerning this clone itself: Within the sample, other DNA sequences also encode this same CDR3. CDR3 loop: CAWSVQGNTEAFF. CDR3 in DNA: TGTGCCTGGAGTGTACAGGGGAACACTGAAGCTTTCTTT. V gene TRBV30 combines with J gene TRBJ1-1; tentatively, D is TRBD1 (6 bases). Deletions cut 0 bases from V and 1 base from J, with 6 bases between. Per germline, CDR1 GTSNPN and CDR2 SVGIG (reference sequence). This CDR3 spans 13 amino acids.

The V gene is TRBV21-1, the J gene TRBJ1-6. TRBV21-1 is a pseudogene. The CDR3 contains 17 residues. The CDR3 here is CASPPGPRATYNSPLHF. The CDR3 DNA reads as TGTGCCAGCCCCCCCGGACCGAGGGCTACCTATAATTCACCCCTCCACTTT.

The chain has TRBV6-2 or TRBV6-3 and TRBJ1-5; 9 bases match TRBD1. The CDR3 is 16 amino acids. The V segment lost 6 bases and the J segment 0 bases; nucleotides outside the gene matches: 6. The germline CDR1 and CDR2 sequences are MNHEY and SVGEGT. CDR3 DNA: TGTGCCAGCAGACCTCCGGGACAGGGTAGCAATCAGCCCCAGCATTTT. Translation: CASRPPGQGSNQPQHF.